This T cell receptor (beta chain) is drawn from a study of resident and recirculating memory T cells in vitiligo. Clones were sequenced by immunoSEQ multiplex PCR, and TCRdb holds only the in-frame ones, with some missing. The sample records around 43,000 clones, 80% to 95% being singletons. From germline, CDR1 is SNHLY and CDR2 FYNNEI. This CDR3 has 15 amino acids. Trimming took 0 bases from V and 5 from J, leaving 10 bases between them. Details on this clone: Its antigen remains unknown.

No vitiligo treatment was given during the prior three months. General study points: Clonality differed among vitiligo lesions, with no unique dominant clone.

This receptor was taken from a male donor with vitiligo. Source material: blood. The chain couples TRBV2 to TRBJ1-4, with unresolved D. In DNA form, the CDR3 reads TGTGCCAGCAGTGAAGCGCGGAGGCACAATGAAAAACTGTTTTTT. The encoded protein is CASSEARRHNEKLFF.